The clone carrying this T cell receptor beta chain was detected only once. Trimming removed 6 bases at V and 2 bases at J, with 14 bases between. Germline CDR1 MGHDK, CDR2 SYGVNS. The CDR3 is made up of 14 amino acids. This sample is part of a study of control samples from healthy donors and cancer patients. Clones were read by immunoSEQ multiplex PCR, and TCRdb kept only the in-frame ones, dropping some. The data hold roughly 120,000 clones, with more than 85% observed a single time. Sequenced sample: PBMCs. V and J are TRBV25-1 and TRBJ2-7; D possibly corresponds to TRBD1 (6 bases). This clonotype originated in a man aged 45-65 years with head and neck cancer. CDR3 region: CASRMTGSTYEQYF. In DNA, the CDR3 is TGTGCCAGCAGAATGACAGGTTCGACCTACGAGCAGTACTTC.